One and the same sample provided the 8 T cell receptor beta chains below, sequenced in a study of T-cell memory formation after mild COVID-19. Each CDR3 protein gets one entry after TCRdb re-called the 5' RACE reads with MiXCR. Of 350,000 to 450,000 distinct CDR3 sequences in the sample, around 20% were seen once. The sequenced sample was PBMCs or a T cell subset sorted from them (not recorded which). These receptors were taken from an adult woman who had mild COVID-19 (a few samples of this study predate the infection). Cell type and time point are not known.

The chain is built from TRBV3-1 and TRBJ1-1, with 9 positions matching TRBD1. The CDR3 consists of 17 residues. J gave up 6 bases and V 1 base, and 12 bases lay outside the gene matches. The V gene's germline CDR1 is LGHDT and CDR2 YNNKEL (reference sequence). The CDR3 is CASSQAVQGARGAEAFF. CDR3 bases: TGTGCCAGCAGCCAAGCGGTACAGGGGGCGAGAGGGGCTGAAGCTTTCTTT.

This rearrangement joins TRBV18 to TRBJ1-4; D uncertain. Germline V gene data show CDR1 as KGHSH and CDR2 as LQKENI. There are 14 residues in the CDR3. V was cut by 2 bases and J by 12 bases, with 16 bases left in between. CDR3 DNA sequence: TGTGCCAGCTCACCAATGAACCTGGGCGCCGAACTGTTTTTT. Its protein is CASSPMNLGAELFF.

V usage is TRBV3-1 and J usage is TRBJ2-7; maybe TRBD1 (5 bases). The V end was cut by 7 bases, the J end by 0 bases, with 16 bases between. CDR3 length: 15 amino acids. CDR1 LGHDT and CDR2 YNNKEL come from the germline V gene (reference sequence). As DNA, the CDR3 is TGTGCCAGCACCTATGGGGCGTCTGGCTCCTACGAGCAGTACTTC. This sequence encodes CASTYGASGSYEQYF.

V usage is TRBV7-9 and J usage is TRBJ1-1; TRBD1 might be the D (5 bases). Trimming left V 5 bases short and J 4 bases short, with 17 bases between. The CDR3 runs to 15 residues. CDR1 and CDR2 (germline): SEHNR, FQNEAQ (reference sequence). The CDR3 bases are TGTGCCAGCAGCACAAGTCCCTGGGGGGGCACTGAAGCTTTCTTT. This gives the protein CASSTSPWGGTEAFF.

The rearrangement uses TRBV7-9 and TRBJ2-2; no clear D. Germline CDR1 and CDR2: SEHNR and FQNEAQ (reference sequence). Trimming pared 3 bases from V and 0 bases from J, leaving 5 bases between. The CDR3 spans 14 residues. CDR3 sequence (DNA): TGTGCCAGCAGCTTGGATACGAACACCGGGGAGCTGTTTTTT. This codes for CASSLDTNTGELFF.

There are a few counts of this clonotype. The V gene is TRBV2, the J gene TRBJ2-1; D is uncertain. The CDR3 contains 14 residues. Trimming pared 8 bases from V and 0 bases from J, leaving 11 bases between. Germline V gives CDR1 SNHLY, CDR2 FYNNEI. The CDR3 DNA sequence: TGTGCCAGCCGTCGGTCGAGCTCCTACAATGAGCAGTTCTTC. It is translated as CASRRSSSYNEQFF.

The chain couples TRBV20-1 to TRBJ1-3; D remains ambiguous. V lost 4 bases and J 10 bases, leaving 14 bases between the germline ends. The CDR3 runs 12 residues. Germline V lookup: CDR1 DFQATT, CDR2 SNEGSKA (reference sequence). The CDR3, as DNA: TGCAGTGCTACGGCGGGTCGGGGAACCATATATTTT. Translated, it gives CSATAGRGTIYF.

There are a few counts of this clonotype. The DNA of the CDR3 is TGCAGCGGGTCTGAGCGGGAGGGCACAGATACGCAGTATTTT. Encoded protein: CSGSEREGTDTQYF. V gene TRBV29-1 combines with J gene TRBJ2-3, with 9 bases matching TRBD2. The CDR3 spans 14 residues. V shed 7 bases and J 1 base; nucleotides not matched to a gene: 6. From germline, CDR1 is SQVTM and CDR2 ANQGSEA.